This entry describes one T cell receptor (beta chain). The specificity of this receptor is unknown. No base quality information exists; no much larger clone differs at one position. This sample was taken from a study of PD-L1 blockade in urothelial cancer (dated by TCRdb to between 2016 and 2019). At the level of the whole study: Every patient began therapy around 2014 and was given atezolizumab 1,200 mg intravenously every 3 weeks. About nine tenths of the roughly 29 patients were identified as males with urothelial cancer of bladder origin, and a prior smoking history was reported by 18 of 29 patients. Patients had an ECOG performance status of 0 or 1 and had received between 0 and 3 prior chemotherapy regimens. Tumor samples yielded a median of roughly 1,400 T cells and approximately 1,000 unique TCRs, with median clonality roughly 0.094 and T cell proportion about 0.1. An exploratory multi-omic analysis was conducted of the somatic, immune and clinical correlates of response to PD-L1 blockade with atezolizumab in urothelial cancer. Pretreatment tumor samples, along with matched peripheral blood serially collected before and after atezolizumab treatment, were subjected to TCR sequencing. Durable clinical benefit meant progression-free survival longer than 6 months, and TCR features were also tested against progression-free and overall survival. In the same patients who had TCR sequencing, pretreatment tumors also underwent whole exome sequencing and RNA sequencing. Durable clinical benefit was achieved by nine patients but not by the remaining 20. Around 30 patients had pretreatment blood TCR-seq, about 25 had at least one posttreatment blood collection, and about 25 had tumor TCR-seq. Five patients were excluded from tumor TCR analyses because tumors from two patients failed quality control and tumor was unavailable for three patients.

Study-level results and caveats: The proportion of tumor-infiltrating T lymphocytes was higher in patients with durable benefit (n of about 23, Mann-Whitney p = 0.047). Among patients with durable benefit, tumor-associated TCR clones showed greater expansion in peripheral blood 3 weeks after treatment started (n ≈ 20, p = 0.022). Because the sample size was small (n ≈ 30) and many of the analyses were exploratory, the results are meant to be hypothesis-generating. The tumor samples were FFPE and were not collected immediately before treatment, and because only one sample per patient was used, heterogeneity may have been missed.

Synthetic TCR analog templates were spiked into each PCR to estimate absolute template abundance from read counts. For FFPE tumors, housekeeping genes were amplified and quantified so that usable DNA could be estimated and T cell fraction could be computed. The immunoSEQ assay used bias-controlled V and J gene primers to amplify TCRbeta CDR3 regions from genomic DNA. Sequencing of rearranged TCRbeta segments was done at approximately 20X coverage. The study's own analysis went as follows. Clustering was used to correct sequencing errors, and CDR3s were annotated against IMGT so that V, D and J genes could be assigned. Downstream analyses used only productive TCRbeta rearrangements and left out out-of-frame or stop-codon sequences. Clonality was computed as one minus Shannon entropy normalized by the log of the number of unique productive sequences. Fisher's exact test with Benjamini-Hochberg correction, using a cutoff of adjusted p below 0.01, was how clones that differed between time points or between blood and tumor were identified. TCRdb re-hosts the immuneACCESS table, in-frame sequences only. Its copies lack some clones; in the studies checked, an unresolved V gene accounts for under half of them, and the cause for the rest is not known. V and J calls and clone size are copied from that table; D and trimming were computed from the DNA. This sample has 1,500 to 2,000 clones in its table, and about a third of those were observed once. The ten largest clonotypes hold approximately 11% of the sample.

The time point label, read with the paper, signifies: pretreatment tumor sample. A cohort of about 30 patients with locally advanced or metastatic urothelial carcinoma, treated at Memorial Sloan Kettering on a trial protocol, was included. All tumor tissue used for sequencing was obtained before atezolizumab dosing. The Qiagen DNeasy Blood extraction kit was used to purify genomic DNA from total PBMCs and tumor samples. The material sequenced was tumor tissue, taken before atezolizumab (anti-PD-L1) treatment. The TCR originated in a woman aged 55-69 years with urothelial cancer.

The sequence in DNA is TGTGCCAGCTCACTCGGGACTAACAATGAGCAGTTCTTC. Its translation is CASSLGTNNEQFF. This chain joins TRBV18 to TRBJ2-1, with 7 bases aligning to TRBD2. The CDR3 runs 13 residues from the cysteine to the phenylalanine. The retained sequence is limited to the CDR3, 39 bases, with the frame set at the first base. CDR1 and CDR2 (KGHSH, LQKENI) derive from the germline V gene. Here V drops 4 bases and J drops 5 bases, and the junction holds 2 bases not matched to any gene.